Described below is a single T cell receptor (beta chain) sequence and its context. Antigen unknown. Recent acute infections and vaccinations were absent in the healthy HIV-negative adult donors. These data come from a study of shared clonotypes between healthy human individuals. Findings of the study overall: Compared with memory subsets, naive subsets generally had larger estimated richness.

The CDR3 is 16 residues long. With V trimmed by 4 bases and J by 1 base, 6 bases remained unmatched. Per the germline V gene, CDR1 is MGHDK and CDR2 is SYGVNS. Libraries were prepared by immunoSEQ multiplex PCR; TCRdb keeps only in-frame clonotypes and omits some of them. The table lists about 510,000 clones, 96% of them singletons, with less than 0.06% in the top ten. The receptor's source is a woman in her thirties in good health. The chain combines TRBV25-1 with TRBJ2-2; 7 bases fit TRBD2. Sequences were obtained from naive CD4+ T cells sorted from blood. As for subset: CD45RA+ positively selected. The CDR3 DNA follows: TGTGCCAGCAGTGCCCAAACTAGCGTGAACACCGGGGAGCTGTTTTTT. It is translated as CASSAQTSVNTGELFF.